One and the same sample provided the 5 T cell receptor beta chains below, sequenced in a study of PD-1 blockade in classical Hodgkin lymphoma. Noted time point: cycle 4 day 1 (C4D1), after less than 7 weeks of nivolumab. The patients all showed relapse after autologous stem cell transplantation, while their brentuximab vedotin exposure varied. The repertoire was sequenced with immunoSEQ multiplex PCR; TCRdb's copy has only in-frame clones and lacks some. The table records some 86,000 clones, about nine tenths of them present only once. The input for sequencing was peripheral blood mononuclear cells (PBMCs), taken before the fourth cycle of nivolumab. These receptors were obtained from a human donor with classical Hodgkin lymphoma.

The chain employs TRBV30 and TRBJ1-4, with 7 bases fitting TRBD1. The CDR3 extends over 14 amino acids. J gave up 3 bases and V 7 bases, and 8 bases lay outside the gene matches. Germline-derived CDR1 and CDR2 are GTSNPN and SVGIG (reference sequence). CDR3 region: CAFVQGRPNEKLFF. The DNA of the CDR3 is TGTGCCTTTGTACAGGGGAGGCCTAATGAAAAACTGTTTTTT.

The CDR3 bases are TGCGCCAGCAGCCAAGATCGGCGGGCCGAGCAGTACTTC. This sequence encodes CASSQDRRAEQYF. The gene calls are TRBV4-1 and TRBJ2-7, with TRBD2 as a possible D gene (5 bases). The CDR3 spans 13 residues. Germline CDR1 MGHRA, CDR2 YSYEKL. Trimming shortened V by 0 bases and J by 6 bases, and 9 bases separated the two germline ends.

The rearrangement uses TRBV5-4 and TRBJ2-7; D might be TRBD1 (6 bases). The CDR3 runs 14 residues. V was cut by 5 bases and J by 0 bases, with 12 bases left in between. Germline V gene lookup returns CDR1 SGHNT and CDR2 YYREEE (reference sequence). This CDR3 reads CASRLDSYSYEQYF. DNA for the CDR3: TGTGCCAGCAGACTGGACAGCTACTCCTACGAGCAGTACTTC.

DNA for the CDR3: TGTGCCAGCAGGGTGACCCAAGGGACTGAAGCTTTCTTT. Its translation: CASRVTQGTEAFF. This sequence joins TRBV2 and TRBJ1-1; D is unresolved. CDR3 length: 13 amino acids. V was trimmed by 6 bases and J by 5 bases, leaving 13 bases between them. Germline lookup yields CDR1 SNHLY and CDR2 FYNNEI.

The chain is built from TRBV11-3 and TRBJ1-1; a weak D match, TRBD1 (5 bases). V was shortened by 4 bases and J by 7 bases, with 16 bases between the two germline ends. This CDR3 comprises 14 residues. Germline CDR1 and CDR2: SGHNT and YENEEA. CDR3 DNA: TGTGCCAGCAGCTCGAGAGGGGAGGAGGATGAAGCTTTCTTT. Translation gives CASSSRGEEDEAFF.